The clone carrying this T cell receptor (beta chain) was counted between two and nine times. Its antigen is unknown. These data are taken from a study of T cells in Graves' hyperthyroidism and ophthalmopathy. Whole-study results and caveats: Among clonotypes expanded in thyroid above 0.001, most were also found in blood. A model built on 13 V-J features separated ophthalmopathy from stable hyperthyroidism.

RNA transcripts yielded amplified TCR beta CDR3 regions. Carried out on the TCR CDR3, a first-round RT-PCR used the HTBI primer set. TCRdb reprocessed the multiplex PCR reads with MiXCR, giving one entry per CDR3 protein. The repertoire holds 450,000 to 600,000 distinct CDR3 sequences, with approximately 15% as singletons. Patients having uncontrolled infection, another autoimmune disease, pregnancy or lactation were not included. The CDR3 has 17 amino acids. The V end lost 6 bases, the J end lost 2 bases, and 20 bases lay between the germline ends. Looked up from germline, CDR1 is MNHNS and CDR2 is SASEGT.

This clonotype was sampled from a woman aged 40 to 49 with Graves' hyperthyroidism. This chain uses TRBV6-1 with TRBJ1-5; D is unresolved. The sample comprised blood. The CDR3 spells CASRPGSFLSGNQPQHF. As DNA, the CDR3 is TGTGCCAGCAGACCCGGGAGCTTCCTTTCTGGCAATCAGCCCCAGCATTTT.